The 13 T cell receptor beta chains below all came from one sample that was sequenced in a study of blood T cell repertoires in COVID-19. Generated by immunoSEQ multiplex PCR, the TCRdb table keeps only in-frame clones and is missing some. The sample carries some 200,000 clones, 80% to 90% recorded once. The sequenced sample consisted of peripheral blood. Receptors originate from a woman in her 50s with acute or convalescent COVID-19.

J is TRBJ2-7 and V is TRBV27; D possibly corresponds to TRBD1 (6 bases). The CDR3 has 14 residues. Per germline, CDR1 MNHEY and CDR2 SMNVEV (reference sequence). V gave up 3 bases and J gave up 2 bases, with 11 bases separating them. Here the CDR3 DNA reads TGTGCCAGCAGTTTCCACAGGGAACCCTACGAGCAGTACTTC. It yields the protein CASSFHREPYEQYF.

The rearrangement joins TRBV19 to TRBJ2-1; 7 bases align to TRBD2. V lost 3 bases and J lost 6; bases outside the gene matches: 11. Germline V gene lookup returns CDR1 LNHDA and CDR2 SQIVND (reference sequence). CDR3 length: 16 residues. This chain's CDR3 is CASSIPGGGVSNEQFF. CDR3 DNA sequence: TGTGCCAGTAGTATTCCTGGGGGGGGAGTTAGCAATGAGCAGTTCTTC.

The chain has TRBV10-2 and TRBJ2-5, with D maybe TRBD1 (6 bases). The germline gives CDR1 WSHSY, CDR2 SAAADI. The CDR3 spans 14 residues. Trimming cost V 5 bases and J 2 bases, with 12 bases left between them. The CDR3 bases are TGCGCCAGCAGTAACCACAGGGTACAAGAGACCCAGTACTTC. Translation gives CASSNHRVQETQYF.

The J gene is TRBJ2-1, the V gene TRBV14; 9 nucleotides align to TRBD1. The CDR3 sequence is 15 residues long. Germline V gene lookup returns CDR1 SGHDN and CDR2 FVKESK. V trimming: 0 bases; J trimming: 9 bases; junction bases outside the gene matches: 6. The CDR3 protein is CASSQENRGRSEQFF. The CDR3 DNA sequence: TGTGCCAGCAGCCAAGAAAACAGGGGGCGGAGTGAGCAGTTCTTC.

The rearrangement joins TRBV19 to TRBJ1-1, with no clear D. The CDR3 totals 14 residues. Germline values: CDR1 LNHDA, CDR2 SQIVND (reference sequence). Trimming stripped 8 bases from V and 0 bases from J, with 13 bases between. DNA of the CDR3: TGTGCCAGTTCTCCTGACGGGGTGAACACTGAAGCTTTCTTT. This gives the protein CASSPDGVNTEAFF.

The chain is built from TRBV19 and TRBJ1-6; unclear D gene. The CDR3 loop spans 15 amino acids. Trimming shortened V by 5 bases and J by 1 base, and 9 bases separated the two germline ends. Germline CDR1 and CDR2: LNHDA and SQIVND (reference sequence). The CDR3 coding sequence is TGTGCCAGTAGTCCTGGCCTTTCCTATAATTCACCCCTCCACTTT. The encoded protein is CASSPGLSYNSPLHF.

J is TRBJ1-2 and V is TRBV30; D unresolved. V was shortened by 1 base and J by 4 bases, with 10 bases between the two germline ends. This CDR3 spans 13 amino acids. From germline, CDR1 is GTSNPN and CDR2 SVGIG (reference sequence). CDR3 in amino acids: CAWSDRRSYGYTF. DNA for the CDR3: TGTGCCTGGAGTGATCGACGGAGCTATGGCTACACCTTC.

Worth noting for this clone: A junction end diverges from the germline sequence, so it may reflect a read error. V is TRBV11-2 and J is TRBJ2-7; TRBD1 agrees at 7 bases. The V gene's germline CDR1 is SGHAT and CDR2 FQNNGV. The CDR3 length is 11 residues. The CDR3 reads CASSLDRLIIF. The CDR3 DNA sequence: TGTGCCAGCAGCTTGGACAGGCTCATAATATTC.

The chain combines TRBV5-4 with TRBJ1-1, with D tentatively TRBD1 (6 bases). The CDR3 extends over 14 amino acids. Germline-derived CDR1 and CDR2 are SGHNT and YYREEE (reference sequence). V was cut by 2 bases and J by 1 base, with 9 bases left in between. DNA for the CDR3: TGTGCCAGCAGCTTCGACAGGACGAACACTGAAGCTTTCTTT. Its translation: CASSFDRTNTEAFF.

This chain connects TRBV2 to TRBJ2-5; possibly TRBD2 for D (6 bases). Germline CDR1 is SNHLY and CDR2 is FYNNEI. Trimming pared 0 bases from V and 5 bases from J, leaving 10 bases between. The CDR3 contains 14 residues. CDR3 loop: CASSEAGREETQYF. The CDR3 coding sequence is TGTGCCAGCAGTGAAGCGGGACGGGAGGAGACCCAGTACTTC.

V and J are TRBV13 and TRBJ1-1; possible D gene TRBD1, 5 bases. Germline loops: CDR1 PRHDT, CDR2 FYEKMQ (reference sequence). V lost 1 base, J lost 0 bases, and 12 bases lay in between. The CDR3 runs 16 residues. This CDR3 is CASSLVGVGMNTEAFF. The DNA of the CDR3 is TGTGCCAGCAGCTTAGTAGGGGTGGGAATGAACACTGAAGCTTTCTTT.

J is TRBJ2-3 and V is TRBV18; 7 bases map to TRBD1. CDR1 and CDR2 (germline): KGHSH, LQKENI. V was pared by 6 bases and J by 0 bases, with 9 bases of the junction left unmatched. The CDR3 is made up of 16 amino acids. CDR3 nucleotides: TGTGCCAGCTCCCAGGGGGACGGTGGGAGCACAGATACGCAGTATTTT. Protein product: CASSQGDGGSTDTQYF.

CDR3: CATMGQGSGPQPQHF. As DNA, the CDR3 is TGTGCCACCATGGGACAGGGGTCGGGACCTCAGCCCCAGCATTTT. The chain is built from TRBV24-1 and TRBJ1-5; TRBD1 matches at 10 bases. Germline-derived CDR1 and CDR2 are KGHDR and SFDVKD. V was clipped by 8 bases and J by 6 bases; unmatched bases: 9. This CDR3 has 15 amino acids.